The 18 T cell receptor beta chains listed next were all sequenced from one sample in a study of blood T cell repertoires in COVID-19. TCRdb's table, derived via immunoSEQ multiplex PCR, lists solely in-frame clones and lacks some. The repertoire holds fewer than 500,000 clones, 75% to 90% seen once, with about 4.3% in the top ten. Sequenced sample: peripheral blood. All receptors come from a woman aged 25 to 39 with acute or convalescent COVID-19.

The chain recombines TRBV9 with TRBJ2-2, with TRBD2 matching 12 bases. Germline assignment: CDR1 SGDLS and CDR2 YYNGEE. The CDR3 is 16 amino acids. The J segment lost 15 bases and the V segment lost 3 bases, leaving 15 bases of the junction unmatched. The CDR3 DNA sequence: TGTGCCAGCAGCGATACTAGCGGGGGGACCCTAAGAAGGATGTTTTTT. Residues: CASSDTSGGTLRRMFF.

The chain combines TRBV30 with TRBJ2-2, with 8 bases matching TRBD2. This CDR3 comprises 12 residues. V was pared by 4 bases and J by 6 bases, with 1 base of the junction left unmatched. Germline V gene sequence: CDR1 GTSNPN, CDR2 SVGIG (reference sequence). CDR3 sequence (DNA): TGTGCCTGGACCGGGGGGGCCGGGGAGCTGTTTTTT. It codes for CAWTGGAGELFF.

In its sample, this clone was seen many times. The rearrangement uses TRBV3-1 (or the pseudogene TRBV3-2) and TRBJ2-3; 9 bases line up with TRBD1. The CDR3 sequence is 17 residues long. Germline V gene data show CDR1 as LGHDT and CDR2 as YNNKEL (reference sequence). V dropped 3 bases and J dropped 2; count of bases not matched to a gene: 9. The CDR3 loop reads CASSQTAGDRDTDTQYF. The CDR3 DNA is TGTGCCAGCAGCCAGACTGCCGGGGACAGGGACACAGATACGCAGTATTTT.

The rearrangement uses TRBV6-5 and TRBJ1-1, with D unclear. CDR3 length equals 15 residues. The germline CDR1 and CDR2 sequences are MNHEY and SVGAGI. Trimming pared 0 bases from V and 3 bases from J, leaving 11 bases between. The CDR3 reads CASSYSISGDTEAFF. The DNA of the CDR3 is TGTGCCAGCAGTTACTCGATCTCCGGGGACACTGAAGCTTTCTTT.

This clone was observed once. The chain is built from TRBV29-1 and TRBJ2-2; a weak D match, TRBD1 (5 bases). The ends were cut back, 1 base at V and 0 bases at J, with 9 bases in the middle. There are 15 residues in the CDR3. Germline V gene data show CDR1 as SQVTM and CDR2 as ANQGSEA. This CDR3 is CSVEGTSSNTGELFF. CDR3 in DNA: TGCAGCGTTGAAGGGACATCCTCGAACACCGGGGAGCTGTTTTTT.

The chain links TRBV7-9 to TRBJ1-2; D remains unclear. Germline loops: CDR1 SEHNR, CDR2 FQNEAQ (reference sequence). This CDR3 comprises 13 residues. The V and J ends lost 1 base and 6 bases respectively, with 9 bases between them. The CDR3 DNA is TGTGCCAGCAGCTTAGTTAGCCTAAATGGCTACACCTTC. Translating it yields CASSLVSLNGYTF.

V is TRBV11-2 and J is TRBJ2-4; TRBD2 aligns across 10 bases. Trimming took 0 bases from V and 8 from J; bases not matched to a gene: 4. CDR3 length: 15 amino acids. The germline V gene has CDR1 SGHAT and CDR2 FQNNGV. The CDR3, as DNA: TGTGCCAGCAGCTTAGAACTAGCGGGGAGGGACATTCAGTACTTC. This gives the protein CASSLELAGRDIQYF.

This clone came up many times. The chain recombines TRBV9 with TRBJ2-5; a possible D gene is TRBD1 (6 bases). V was trimmed by 0 bases and J by 5 bases, leaving 17 bases between them. The CDR3 has 16 residues. Germline-derived CDR1 and CDR2 are SGDLS and YYNGEE. As DNA, the CDR3 is TGTGCCAGCAGCGTAGGTCAGGGGACCCGACTGGAGACCCAGTACTTC. Translating it yields CASSVGQGTRLETQYF. The whole variable domain, filled in from reference TRBV9 and TRBJ2-5, reads DSGVTQTPKHLITATGQRVTLRCSPRSGDLSVYWYQQSLDQGLQFLIQYYNGEERAKGNILERFSAQQFPDLHSELNLSSLELGDSALYFCASSVGQGTRLETQYFGPGTRLLVL.

V and J are TRBV5-1 and TRBJ2-7, with D maybe TRBD2 (5 bases). V lost 2 bases, J lost 10 bases, and 13 bases lay in between. The CDR3 is 12 amino acids. CDR1 and CDR2 from the germline V gene are SGHRS and YFSETQ. This CDR3 reads CASSLSGGGQYF. The CDR3 bases are TGCGCCAGCAGCTTATCAGGAGGCGGCCAGTACTTC.

The J gene is TRBJ2-7, the V gene TRBV7-6, with a possible D match to TRBD1 (6 bases). V shed 5 bases and J shed 3 bases, with 17 bases lying between them. CDR3 length equals 15 residues. The V gene's germline CDR1 is SGHVS and CDR2 FNYEAQ. CDR3 residues: CASSPTRGEIYEQYF. CDR3 sequence (DNA): TGTGCCAGCAGCCCCACCAGGGGTGAAATCTACGAGCAGTACTTC.

The chain uses TRBV4-1 and TRBJ1-2; maybe TRBD1 (6 bases). Germline CDR1 MGHRA, CDR2 YSYEKL. V lost 4 bases, J lost 4 bases, and 10 bases lay in between. The CDR3 totals 13 residues. The CDR3 loop reads CASSRTGSYGYTF. CDR3 nucleotide sequence: TGCGCCAGCAGCCGCACAGGGTCCTATGGCTACACCTTC.

V usage is TRBV2 and J usage is TRBJ2-3; a weak D match, TRBD1 (5 bases). Trimming cost V 4 bases and J 0 bases, with 14 bases left between them. The CDR3 has 16 amino acids. Germline V CDR1 and CDR2: SNHLY, FYNNEI. The CDR3 DNA reads as TGTGCCAGCAGTGTAAGAGCAGGGTCTAGCACAGATACGCAGTATTTT. It specifies CASSVRAGSSTDTQYF.

This clone was recorded a few times. The chain links TRBV18 to TRBJ2-1, with D tentatively TRBD2 (5 bases). This CDR3 spans 15 amino acids. V lost 4 bases and J lost 2, with 12 bases in between. The germline gives CDR1 KGHSH, CDR2 LQKENI. CDR3 coding DNA: TGTGCCAGCTCACTTTTGGACGGGGCCTACAATGAGCAGTTCTTC. The encoded protein is CASSLLDGAYNEQFF.

The CDR3 bases are TGTGCCAGCAGCCCTCTGCGCGGGGTAGGGGACGAGCAGTACTTC. Residues: CASSPLRGVGDEQYF. This chain connects TRBV7-8 to TRBJ2-7, with a possible D match to TRBD2 (6 bases). Deletions cut 5 bases from V and 5 bases from J, with 19 bases between. This CDR3 comprises 15 residues. Germline V gives CDR1 SGHVS, CDR2 FQNEAQ.

The chain links TRBV25-1 to TRBJ2-2, with 8 nucleotides matching TRBD1. Germline V gene lookup returns CDR1 MGHDK and CDR2 SYGVNS. CDR3 length: 15 amino acids. J lost 1 base, V lost 6 bases, and 4 bases had no gene match. In DNA, the CDR3 is TGTGCCAGCAGACCCGGGACAGGGAACACCGGGGAGCTGTTTTTT. Its translation: CASRPGTGNTGELFF.

The chain employs TRBV7-3 and TRBJ2-1; TRBD2 matches 10 bases. The CDR3 covers 19 residues. After removal of 1 base from V and 3 bases from J, the junction contained 12 bases not matched to a gene. CDR1 is SGHTA, CDR2 FQGTGA, per germline. The chain's CDR3 is CASSLRPQSLAGDYNEQFF. CDR3 nucleotides: TGTGCCAGCAGCTTAAGGCCCCAATCTCTAGCGGGGGACTACAATGAGCAGTTCTTC.

With respect to this clone: Distinct nucleotide sequences in the sample also encode this CDR3. The chain recombines TRBV9 with TRBJ2-3; D remains ambiguous. Trimming stripped 4 bases from V and 3 bases from J, with 9 bases between. CDR1 SGDLS and CDR2 YYNGEE come from the germline V gene. This CDR3 has 13 amino acids. The CDR3 here is CASSPRGTDTQYF. CDR3 bases: TGTGCCAGCAGCCCTCGCGGTACAGATACGCAGTATTTT.

V gene TRBV7-5 combines with J gene TRBJ2-3; the table gives TRBD2 as D, unverified against the DNA. TRBV7-5 is assigned pseudogene status. This CDR3 comprises 14 residues. CDR3 in DNA: TGTGCCAGAAGCGAGCGGGGGGGCGAAGATACGCAGTATTTT. Its translation is CARSERGGEDTQYF.